A single sample is the source of the 11 T cell receptor beta chains below, sequenced in a study of T and B cells in COVID-19 patients. BIOMED2 TRB-A/B primer pools were used in multiplex TRB PCR. Each CDR3 protein gets one entry after TCRdb re-called the multiplex PCR reads with MiXCR. This table holds 5,500 to 8,000 distinct CDR3 sequences, 25% to 35% found once. Blood genomic DNA input for TRB amplification was roughly 250-550 ng. Sequenced: blood. These receptors all come from a human donor with active COVID-19.

This clonotype occurred a few times. The chain couples TRBV6-5 to TRBJ1-2, with D perhaps matching TRBD1 (6 bases). Trimming removed 2 bases at V and 6 bases at J, with 13 bases between. Germline loops: CDR1 MNHEY, CDR2 SVGAGI. The CDR3 contains 14 residues. Here the CDR3 DNA reads TGTGCCAGCAGTTACGAGGGGGGGCGGAATGGCTACACCTTC. Amino acid sequence: CASSYEGGRNGYTF.

There are a few counts of this clonotype. The rearrangement links TRBV6-1 to TRBJ1-4, with TRBD1 as a possible D gene (5 bases). Per germline, CDR1 MNHNS and CDR2 SASEGT. The CDR3 has 19 amino acids. V lost 1 base to trimming and J lost 7 bases, with 25 bases between them. CDR3 protein: CASSEEPSVGTARSEKLFF. The DNA for the CDR3 is TGTGCCAGCAGTGAAGAGCCTTCGGTGGGGACCGCGAGGAGTGAAAAACTGTTTTTT.

The CDR3 here is CASSLDAGGETQYF. The CDR3 region has the DNA TGCGCCAGCAGCTTGGATGCGGGCGGAGAGACCCAGTACTTC. J is TRBJ2-5 and V is TRBV5-1, with D possibly matching TRBD2 (5 bases). V was trimmed by 0 bases and J by 4 bases, leaving 10 bases between them. Germline CDR1 SGHRS, CDR2 YFSETQ. The CDR3 length is 14 residues.

This clonotype is labeled as medium-sized. The chain couples TRBV6-5 to TRBJ2-7, with D perhaps given as TRBD1 or TRBD2 (5 bases each). Trimming took off 8 bases at V and 0 bases at J, with 14 bases between the two ends. CDR1 MNHEY and CDR2 SVGAGI come from the germline V gene. This CDR3 has 14 residues. The CDR3 DNA reads as TGTGCCAGCCAAATGGGGGTCCACTCCTACGAGCAGTACGTC. Translating it yields CASQMGVHSYEQYV.

V usage is TRBV5-6 and J usage is TRBJ1-2; D possibly corresponds to TRBD1 (6 bases). V lost 4 bases to trimming and J lost 0 bases, with 13 bases between them. The CDR3 has 15 amino acids. Germline CDR1 SGHDT, CDR2 YYEEEE. The DNA of the CDR3 is TGTGCCAGCAGCCCGGACAGATCAGCTAACTATGGCTACACCTTC. Its protein is CASSPDRSANYGYTF.

For this clonotype: A read error is possible here, since a much larger clone lies one base away. CDR3 in DNA: TGTGCCAGCAGTCCACCGTGGGACCAAGAGACCCAGTACTTC. Its translation: CASSPPWDQETQYF. The chain carries TRBV12-3 or TRBV12-4 and TRBJ2-5; D unresolved. V gave up 5 bases and J gave up 0 bases, with 10 bases separating them. The CDR3 contains 14 residues.

The gene calls are TRBV5-1 and TRBJ1-4, with D unresolved. Germline values: CDR1 SGHRS, CDR2 YFSETQ. The length of the CDR3 is 20 residues. V lost 3 bases to trimming and J lost 3 bases, with 27 bases between them. DNA for the CDR3: TGCGCCAGCAGCTCACGGCCGGTCAGTCTAACCGAGCGATCTAATGAAAAACTGTTTTTT. Protein product: CASSSRPVSLTERSNEKLFF.

In this sample, this clonotype is medium-sized. The chain carries TRBV19 and TRBJ1-5; 9 nucleotides agree with TRBD1. V gave up 9 bases and J gave up 6 bases; unmatched junction bases: 6. Per the germline V gene, CDR1 is LNHDA and CDR2 is SQIVND (reference sequence). This CDR3 comprises 13 residues. The CDR3 protein is CASRGQGSQPQHF. The CDR3 nucleotides read TGTGCCAGCCGGGGACAGGGCTCTCAGCCCCAGCATTTT. Full variable domain (remainder filled in from reference TRBV19 and TRBJ1-5): DGGITQSPKYLFRKEGQNVTLSCEQNLNHDAMYWYRQDPGQGLRLIYYSQIVNDFQKGDIAEGYSVSREKKESFPLTVTSAQKNPTAFYLCASRGQGSQPQHFGDGTRLSIL.

Here the CDR3 DNA reads TGTGCCAGCAGCCACGCACGGATGAACACTGAAGCTTTCTTT. It specifies CASSHARMNTEAFF. V gene TRBV6-1 combines with J gene TRBJ1-1; D uncertain. Trimming took off 6 bases at V and 0 bases at J, with 11 bases between the two ends. This CDR3 has 14 residues. Germline lookup yields CDR1 MNHNS and CDR2 SASEGT.

Within the sample, this clonotype is medium-sized. CDR3 loop: CASSYTRSTDTQYF. DNA of the CDR3: TGTGCCAGCAGCTACACCCGAAGCACAGATACGCAGTATTTT. This chain connects TRBV5-4 to TRBJ2-3; D not certain. CDR1 SGHNT and CDR2 YYREEE come from the germline V gene (reference sequence). The CDR3 is 14 amino acids. Trimming removed 3 bases from V and 0 bases from J, with 8 bases in between. Full variable domain (remainder filled in from reference TRBV5-4 and TRBJ2-3): ETGVTQSPTHLIKTRGQQVTLRCSSQSGHNTVSWYQQALGQGPQFIFQYYREEENGRGNFPPRFSGLQFPNYSSELNVNALELDDSALYLCASSYTRSTDTQYFGPGTRLTVL.

The chain joins TRBV5-1 to TRBJ2-2; the D gene could be TRBD1 or TRBD2 (5 bases each). V dropped 5 bases and J dropped 3 bases, with 29 bases sitting between them. Germline V gene sequence: CDR1 SGHRS, CDR2 YFSETQ. This CDR3 comprises 20 residues. DNA for the CDR3: TGCGCCAGCAGACCACGGTCCCCGGGACCGAACAACCCTTACACCGGGGAGCTGTTTTTT. Translated, it gives CASRPRSPGPNNPYTGELFF.